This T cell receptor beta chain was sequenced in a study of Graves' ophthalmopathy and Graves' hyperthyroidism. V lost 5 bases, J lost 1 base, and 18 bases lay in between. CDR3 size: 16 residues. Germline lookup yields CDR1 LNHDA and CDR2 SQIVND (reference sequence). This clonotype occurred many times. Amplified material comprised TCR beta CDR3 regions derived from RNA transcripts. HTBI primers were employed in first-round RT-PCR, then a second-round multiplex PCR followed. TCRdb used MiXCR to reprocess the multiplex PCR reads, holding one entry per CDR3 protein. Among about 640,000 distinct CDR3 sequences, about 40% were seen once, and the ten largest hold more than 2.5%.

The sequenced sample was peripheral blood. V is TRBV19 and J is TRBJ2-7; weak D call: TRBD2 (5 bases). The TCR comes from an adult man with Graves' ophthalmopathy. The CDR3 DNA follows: TGTGCCAGTAGTGATCCCGCCCAACGGGGATCCTACGAGCAGTACTTC. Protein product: CASSDPAQRGSYEQYF.